The present T cell receptor (beta chain) was sequenced within a study of shared clonotypes between healthy human individuals. Regarding this clone: As yet, its antigen is unknown.

The study, taken as a whole, reports: Lower generation probabilities were found for non-shared clonotypes than for those shared by all four donors. Compared with memory subsets, naive subsets generally had larger estimated richness.

Execution of the assay was at deep level. Replicate PCRs from sorted subsets contained around 200 ng DNA, which is around 30,000 T cell genomes. Data came from immunoSEQ multiplex PCR; TCRdb stores just in-frame clones and leaves some out. The sample holds over a million clones, approximately 98.5% seen once. The CDR3 is 13 amino acids. Germline CDR1 KGHSH, CDR2 LQKENI. The V end lost 2 bases, the J end lost 2 bases, and 7 bases lay between the germline ends. The TCR sequence derives from a man under 40 in good health. Sequencing input: naive CD4+ T cells sorted from blood. Subset given: CD45RA+ positively selected. The chain uses TRBV18 and TRBJ2-7; D gene unclear. CDR3 nucleotide sequence: TGTGCCAGCTCACCAACTGATACCTACGAGCAGTACTTC. Translated, it gives CASSPTDTYEQYF.